Following are 21 T cell receptor beta chains from one sample sequenced in a study of blood T cell repertoires in COVID-19 (dated by TCRdb to about 2020). To prepare the library, the immunoSEQ multiplex PCR assay was applied. In TCRdb, the immuneACCESS table is reduced to in-frame sequences with V and J assigned. These tables do not hold every clone; where another copy was compared, an unresolved V gene accounts for under half, and the others remain unexplained. The sample table lists around 65,000 clones, about 81% of them with a count of one. The ten largest clones add up to approximately 15% of the sample. The specimen was peripheral blood. The receptor source for this set is an elderly man with acute or convalescent COVID-19.

This chain uses TRBV11-1 with TRBJ1-2, with TRBD1 matching over 8 bases. This CDR3 region has 14 residues. The germline V gene encodes CDR1 SGHAT and CDR2 FQDESV (reference sequence). The trim removed 3 bases at V and 5 bases at J, leaving 5 bases unmatched. CDR3 nucleotide sequence: TGTGCCAGCAGCTTCGGACAGGGATGGTATGGCTACACCTTC. As protein: CASSFGQGWYGYTF. The full variable domain, completed using reference TRBV11-1 and TRBJ1-2, is EAEVAQSPRYKITEKSQAVAFWCDPISGHATLYWYRQILGQGPELLVQFQDESVVDDSQLPKDRFSAERLKGVDSTLKIQPAELGDSAMYLCASSFGQGWYGYTFGSGTRLTVV.

On this clone itself: Its ends do not fully match the called genes, so a read error is possible. This chain uses TRBV7-2 with TRBJ1-3; 7 bases match TRBD1. Germline V gene lookup returns CDR1 SGHTA and CDR2 FQGNSA. The CDR3 length is 14 residues. CDR3 nucleotide sequence: TGTGCCAGCAGACTACAGGGGTCTGGAAGCACCATATATTTT. Residues: CASRLQGSGSTIYF.

This rearrangement joins TRBV2 to TRBJ1-4, with D perhaps TRBD1 (6 bases). The CDR3 sequence is 15 residues long. Trimming removed 4 bases at V and 3 bases at J, with 12 bases between. Germline CDR1 and CDR2: SNHLY and FYNNEI. For the CDR3, the DNA is TGTGCCAGCAGTGCTGAGAGGGGGTCTAATGAAAAACTGTTTTTT. The encoded protein is CASSAERGSNEKLFF.

This clone was seen more than once but under ten times. The chain carries TRBV3-1 (or the pseudogene TRBV3-2) and TRBJ2-7, with TRBD2 matching 11 bases. The CDR3 sequence is 15 residues long. Germline CDR1 is LGHDT and CDR2 is YNNKEL (reference sequence). V shed 6 bases, J shed 3 bases, and the junction held 7 bases outside the gene matches. CDR3 amino acids: CASSTPGLAVYEQYF. CDR3 coding DNA: TGTGCCAGCAGTACACCGGGACTAGCGGTCTACGAGCAGTACTTC.

This chain links TRBV19 with TRBJ2-1, with 7 bases identical to TRBD1. The junction had 15 bases not matched to a gene; V was cut back by 7 bases and J by 9 bases. This CDR3 comprises 15 residues. Germline values: CDR1 LNHDA, CDR2 SQIVND (reference sequence). The DNA for the CDR3 is TGTGCCAGTAATCGACAGGGTCTCGTCTGGGGTGAGCAGTTCTTC. The encoded protein is CASNRQGLVWGEQFF.

The chain links TRBV14 to TRBJ1-4, with D possibly being TRBD1 (6 bases). This CDR3 is 16 amino acids long. The V gene lost 1 base and the J gene lost 6 bases, with 15 bases spanning the gap. Germline CDR1 SGHDN, CDR2 FVKESK. The CDR3 DNA is TGTGCCAGCAGCCAAGCGCGGGCAGGGGCCTATGAAAAACTGTTTTTT. It yields the protein CASSQARAGAYEKLFF.

The gene calls are TRBV7-9 and TRBJ1-2; D is unclear. The length of the CDR3 is 13 residues. Deletions cut 5 bases from V and 8 bases from J, with 15 bases between. From germline, CDR1 is SEHNR and CDR2 FQNEAQ (reference sequence). CDR3 coding DNA: TGTGCCAGCAGCCCCACGGAGGTCGGGGGCTACACCTTC. This encodes CASSPTEVGGYTF.

V and J are TRBV7-8 and TRBJ1-1; D is possibly TRBD1 (5 bases). The CDR3 loop spans 14 amino acids. Trimming left V 4 bases short and J 4 bases short, with 13 bases between. Germline CDR1 is SGHVS and CDR2 is FQNEAQ. The CDR3 is CASSSLGGFTEAFF. CDR3 sequence (DNA): TGTGCCAGCAGCTCCCTCGGGGGTTTCACTGAAGCTTTCTTT.

The genes are TRBV7-2 and TRBJ2-4; D is perhaps TRBD1 (6 bases). The V and J ends lost 5 bases and 3 bases respectively, with 14 bases between them. Germline V CDR1 and CDR2: SGHTA, FQGNSA. The CDR3 is 15 residues long. The chain's CDR3 is CASSPGQLRKNIQYF. CDR3 bases: TGTGCCAGCAGCCCCGGACAGCTACGCAAAAACATTCAGTACTTC.

The chain recombines TRBV4-1 with TRBJ2-5; 10 bases line up with TRBD2. J gave up 4 bases and V 0 bases, and 8 bases lay outside the gene matches. The CDR3 length is 17 residues. Germline assignment: CDR1 MGHRA and CDR2 YSYEKL. CDR3 residues: CASSQEGVAGGLETQYF. The CDR3 DNA sequence: TGCGCCAGCAGCCAAGAGGGTGTAGCGGGGGGCCTAGAGACCCAGTACTTC.

The chain recombines TRBV30 with TRBJ1-6; 7 nucleotides agree with TRBD1. Germline assignment: CDR1 GTSNPN and CDR2 SVGIG (reference sequence). The CDR3 loop spans 14 amino acids. With 4 bases clipped from V and 6 bases from J, the junction kept 6 bases outside the gene matches. CDR3 nucleotide sequence: TGTGCCTGGAAGAGGGGGCTTAGTAATTCACCCCTCCACTTT. This gives the protein CAWKRGLSNSPLHF.

The chain links TRBV4-1 to TRBJ1-4; maybe TRBD1 (6 bases). The V end was cut by 1 base, the J end by 8 bases, with 23 bases between. This CDR3 is 18 amino acids long. Germline V gene sequence: CDR1 MGHRA, CDR2 YSYEKL. CDR3 sequence reads: CASSQGALVRGQGEKLFF. In nucleotides, the CDR3 is TGCGCCAGCAGCCAAGGGGCCCTGGTACGGGGCCAGGGGGAAAAACTGTTTTTT.

This clone was counted a few times. The chain is built from TRBV7-2 and TRBJ1-1; D call uncertain. Trimming removed 1 base from V and 3 bases from J, with 6 bases in between. The length of the CDR3 is 13 residues. Per germline, CDR1 SGHTA and CDR2 FQGNSA. In DNA, the CDR3 is TGTGCCAGCAGCTTAGGGGAGGACACTGAAGCTTTCTTT. It yields the protein CASSLGEDTEAFF.

Ten or more counts support this clone. The rearrangement uses TRBV6-5 and TRBJ1-6; D might be TRBD1 (5 bases). V dropped 5 bases and J dropped 5 bases, with 10 bases sitting between them. Per the germline V gene, CDR1 is MNHEY and CDR2 is SVGAGI. CDR3 length: 14 residues. CDR3 amino acids: CASSLTDHNSPLHF. CDR3 DNA: TGTGCCAGCAGTCTGACAGACCATAATTCACCCCTCCACTTT.

V and J are TRBV3-1 (or the pseudogene TRBV3-2) and TRBJ2-7, with D perhaps TRBD2 (7 bases). Trimming left V 4 bases short and J 1 base short, with 14 bases between. Germline V CDR1 and CDR2: LGHDT, YNNKEL (reference sequence). The CDR3 has 15 residues. The DNA for the CDR3 is TGTGCCAGCAGCCTGCGCGGGGGCTTGTCCTACGAGCAGTACTTC. This encodes CASSLRGGLSYEQYF.

This clone was counted only a few times. V is TRBV24-1 and J is TRBJ1-1, with D possibly matching TRBD1 (5 bases). Germline-derived CDR1 and CDR2 are KGHDR and SFDVKD. The V end lost 2 bases, the J end lost 1 base, and 10 bases lay between the germline ends. The CDR3 loop spans 15 amino acids. The CDR3 loop is CATSDSWGENTEAFF. CDR3 sequence (DNA): TGTGCCACCAGTGATTCCTGGGGGGAGAACACTGAAGCTTTCTTT.

V usage is TRBV18 and J usage is TRBJ2-1; no clear D gene. CDR1 is KGHSH and CDR2 is LQKENI in the germline V gene. Trimming shortened V by 4 bases and J by 5 bases, and 15 bases separated the two germline ends. The CDR3 is 15 residues long. The CDR3 DNA follows: TGTGCCAGCTCACTCGTTAGAGTCACAGACAATGAGCAGTTCTTC. Protein: CASSLVRVTDNEQFF.

This chain joins TRBV28 and TRBJ1-6; weak D call: TRBD1 (6 bases). CDR1 is MDHEN and CDR2 is SYDVKM in the germline V gene. This CDR3 has 14 residues. Trimming removed 6 bases at V and 12 bases at J, with 18 bases between. DNA for the CDR3: TGTGCCAGCAGCCCCGGGACAATTGTTTTACCCCTCCACTTT. Amino acids: CASSPGTIVLPLHF.

This rearrangement joins TRBV29-1 to TRBJ2-1; the match to TRBD2 covers 7 bases. Germline V CDR1 and CDR2: SQVTM, ANQGSEA. V dropped 8 bases and J dropped 6; count of bases not matched to a gene: 13. CDR3 length: 14 amino acids. The CDR3 sequence is CSTDGGNRGNEQFF. The CDR3 DNA follows: TGCAGCACCGACGGGGGGAATCGGGGCAATGAGCAGTTCTTC.

CDR3 protein: CASTPEVEGRRQPQHF. The CDR3 coding sequence is TGTGCCAGCACCCCGGAAGTGGAGGGGCGAAGACAGCCCCAGCATTTT. The V call is TRBV2, the J call TRBJ1-5; D possibly corresponds to TRBD1 (5 bases). V was shortened by 7 bases and J by 7 bases, with 23 bases between the two germline ends. Germline CDR1 is SNHLY and CDR2 is FYNNEI. The CDR3 covers 16 residues.

The chain joins TRBV7-9 to TRBJ2-5, with TRBD1 identical over 11 bases. Germline V gene data show CDR1 as SEHNR and CDR2 as FQNEAQ (reference sequence). Losses at the gene ends were 1 base for V and 5 bases for J; bases not matched to a gene: 3. This CDR3 contains 15 residues. The CDR3 sequence: CASSLGDRGMETQYF. The CDR3 nucleotides read TGTGCCAGCAGCTTAGGGGACAGGGGGATGGAGACCCAGTACTTC.